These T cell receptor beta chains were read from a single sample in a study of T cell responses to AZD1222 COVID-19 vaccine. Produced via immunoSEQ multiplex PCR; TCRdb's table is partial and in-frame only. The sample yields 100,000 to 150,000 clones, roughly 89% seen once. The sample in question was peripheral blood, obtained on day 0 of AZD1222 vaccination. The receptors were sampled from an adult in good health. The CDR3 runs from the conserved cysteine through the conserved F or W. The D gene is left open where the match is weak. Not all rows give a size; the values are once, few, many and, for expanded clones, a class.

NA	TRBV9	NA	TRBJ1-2	TGTGCCAGCAGCTCCAGACCTAGGACGGAGTATGGCTACACCTTC	CASSSRPRTEYGYTF
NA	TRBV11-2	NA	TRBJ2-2	TGTGCCAGCAGCTTAGAGGACTATGTCGTCGCCGGGGAGCTGTTTTTT	CASSLEDYVVAGELFF
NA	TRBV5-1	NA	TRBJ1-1	TGCGCCAGCAGCTTACGGCAGGGAGTGGCCACTGAAGCTTTCTTT	CASSLRQGVATEAFF
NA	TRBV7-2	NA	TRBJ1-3	TGTGCCAGCAGCTTAACAGTCTCCTCTGGAAACACCATATATTTT	CASSLTVSSGNTIYF
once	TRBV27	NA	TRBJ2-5	TGTGCCAGCAGTTCCCCCCGCAGGGCCAGGGAGACCCAGTACTTC	CASSSPRRARETQYF
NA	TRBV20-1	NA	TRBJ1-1	TGCAGTGCTAGAGATCGGACTGAAGCTTTCTTT	CSARDRTEAFF
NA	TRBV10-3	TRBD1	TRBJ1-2	TGTGCCATCACTACGGGACAGCGGGACTATGGCTACACCTTC	CAITTGQRDYGYTF
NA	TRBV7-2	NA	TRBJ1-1	TGTGCCAGCAGCTTATTACAGGGCCCTGGTATGAACACTGAAGCTTTCTTT	CASSLLQGPGMNTEAFF
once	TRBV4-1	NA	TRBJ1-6	TGCGCCAGCAGCCAAGGCCTATGGAGTAATTCACCCCTCCACTTT	CASSQGLWSNSPLHF
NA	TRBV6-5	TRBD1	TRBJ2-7	TGTGCCAGCAGTTACCGGGACAGGGTGTACTTC	CASSYRDRVYF
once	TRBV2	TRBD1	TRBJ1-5	TGTGCCAGCAGTGGGGACAGGGGTGCTCAGCCCCAGCATTTT	CASSGDRGAQPQHF
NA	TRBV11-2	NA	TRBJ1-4	TGTGCCAGCAGCTACACAGCGGCAACTAATGAAAAACTGTTTTTT	CASSYTAATNEKLFF
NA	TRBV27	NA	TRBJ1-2	TGTGCCAGCAGTGTGGGGGGGACGCGGTATGGCTACACCTTC	CASSVGGTRYGYTF
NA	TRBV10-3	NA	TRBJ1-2	TGTGCCATCAGTGAGTCGACAGGAGGATCTTCCACCTTC	CAISESTGGSSTF
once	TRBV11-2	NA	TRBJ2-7	TGTGCCAGCAGCTTATACTCCTACGAGCAGTACTTC	CASSLYSYEQYF
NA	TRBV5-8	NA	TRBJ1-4	TGTGCCAGCAGCGAGTATTTGGGGGTAGAGTTTTTT	CASSEYLGVEFF
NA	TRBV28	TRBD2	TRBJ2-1	TGTGCCAGCCGGAGCGGGGGGGGCTATGAGCAGTTCTTC	CASRSGGGYEQFF
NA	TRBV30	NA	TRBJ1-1	TGTGCCTGGGAGACGGGAAACACTGAAGCTTTCTTT	CAWETGNTEAFF
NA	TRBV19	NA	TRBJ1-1	TGTGCCAGTAGTACCTGGGAGGCGGACACTGAAGCTTTCTTT	CASSTWEADTEAFF
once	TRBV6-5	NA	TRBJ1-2	TGTGCCAGTTCACCCCCTGGCGTTGGCGGCTATGGCTACACCTTC	CASSPPGVGGYGYTF
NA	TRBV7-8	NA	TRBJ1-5	TGTGCCAGCAGCTTAGGGGCAGTCAATCAGCCCCAGCATTTT	CASSLGAVNQPQHF
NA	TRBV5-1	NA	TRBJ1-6	TGCGCCAGCACCCCTGGGGGTTGGAATTCACCCCTCCACTTT	CASTPGGWNSPLHF
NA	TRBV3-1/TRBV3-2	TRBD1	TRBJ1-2	TGTGCCAGCAGCCGATTTGTGACAGGGGGCTTTGGCTACACCTTC	CASSRFVTGGFGYTF
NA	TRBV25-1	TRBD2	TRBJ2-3	TGTGCCAGCAGTGACCCTCGACAGCGGGGGGGCGGAGATACGCAGTATTTT	CASSDPRQRGGGDTQYF
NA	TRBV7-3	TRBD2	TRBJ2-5	TGTGCCAGCAGCTTGGGCGGGGGGAAAGAGACCCAGTACTTC	CASSLGGGKETQYF
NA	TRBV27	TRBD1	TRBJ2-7	TGTGCCAGCAGCCGGGACAGGGGTTACGAGCAGTACTTC	CASSRDRGYEQYF
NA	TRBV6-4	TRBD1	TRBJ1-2	TGTGCCAGCAGTCAAGACAGGGACTATGGCTACACCTTC	CASSQDRDYGYTF
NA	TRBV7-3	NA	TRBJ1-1	TGTGCCAGCAGTTTTTCCAGGGATAATGAAGCTTTCTTT	CASSFSRDNEAFF
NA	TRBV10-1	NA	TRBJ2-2	TGCGCCAGCAGTCCCCCGAGAACCGGGGAGCTGTTTTTT	CASSPPRTGELFF
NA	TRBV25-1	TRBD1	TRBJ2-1	TGTGCCAGCAGTGTAAGGAGGGACAGGGTGGCTAAAGAGCAGTTCTTC	CASSVRRDRVAKEQFF
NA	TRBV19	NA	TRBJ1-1	TGTGCCAGTAGTATCGTGGGCGTGAACACTGAAGCTTTCTTT	CASSIVGVNTEAFF
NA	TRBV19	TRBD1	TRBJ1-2	TGTGCCAGTAGTATCCGGGACAGGGTGGGCTACACCTTC	CASSIRDRVGYTF
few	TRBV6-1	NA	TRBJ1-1	TGTGCCAGCAGTGAAAAACCGGGTCTGAGCACTGAAGCTTTCTTT	CASSEKPGLSTEAFF
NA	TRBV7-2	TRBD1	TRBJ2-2	TGTGCCAGCAGCTTAGCGGACAGGGTATTCAGCGGGGAGCTGTTTTTT	CASSLADRVFSGELFF
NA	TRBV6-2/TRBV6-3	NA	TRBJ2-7	TGTGCCAGCAGTCGGAGCTCCTACGAGCAGTACTTC	CASSRSSYEQYF
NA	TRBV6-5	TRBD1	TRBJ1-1	TGTGCCAGCAGTTACCCGGGACAGGGGGCTTTCTTT	CASSYPGQGAFF
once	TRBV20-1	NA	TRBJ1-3	TGCAGTGCTAGTGTCTTTGGCCCCGGAAACACCATATATTTT	CSASVFGPGNTIYF
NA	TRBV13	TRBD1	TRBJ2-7	TGTGCCAGCAGCCCCGAATCGGGACAGCTACTCTACGAGCAGTACTTC	CASSPESGQLLYEQYF
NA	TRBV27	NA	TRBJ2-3	TGTGCCAGCAGCCAGATGTACAGGGATACGCAGTATTTT	CASSQMYRDTQYF
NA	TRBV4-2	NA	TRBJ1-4	TGTGCCAGCAGCCGTAACGGGGGGAAAGGAGAAAAACTGTTTTTT	CASSRNGGKGEKLFF
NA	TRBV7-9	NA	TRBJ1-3	TGTGCCAGCAGCCAAAAGCTCAGGGTTACTGGAAACACCATATATTTT	CASSQKLRVTGNTIYF
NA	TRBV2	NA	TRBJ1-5	TGTGCCTCAAAGGGGCCCGCGGATCAGCCCCAGCATTTT	CASKGPADQPQHF
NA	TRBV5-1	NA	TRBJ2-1	TGCGCCAGCAGCTTGGTTCTCGGGGGTTATGAGCAGTTCTTC	CASSLVLGGYEQFF
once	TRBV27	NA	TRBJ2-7	TGTGCCAGCAGTCAAGAAGGGGGGATCTACGAGCAGTACTTC	CASSQEGGIYEQYF
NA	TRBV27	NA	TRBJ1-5	TGTGCCAGCAGTCCCAGGGGAGAGAATCAGCCCCAGCATTTT	CASSPRGENQPQHF
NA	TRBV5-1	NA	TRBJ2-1	TGCGCCAGCAGCTGGATTTCTCTTGACTTCGACAATGAGCAGTTCTTC	CASSWISLDFDNEQFF
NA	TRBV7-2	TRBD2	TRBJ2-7	TGTGCCAGCAGCCTGTTGGGAACTAGCGGGGTCTCCTACGAGCAGTACTTC	CASSLLGTSGVSYEQYF
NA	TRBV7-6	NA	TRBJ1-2	TGTGCCAGCAGCTTAGCCCCTCAACTGGAGGTGGATGGCTACACCTTC	CASSLAPQLEVDGYTF
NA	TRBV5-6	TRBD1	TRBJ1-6	TGTGCCAGCAGCTTGCTGCTACAGGGGGCATCTTCACCCCTCCACTTT	CASSLLLQGASSPLHF
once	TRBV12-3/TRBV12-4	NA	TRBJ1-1	TGTGCCAGCAGTTTTTTTTCGGTCACTGAAGCTTTCTTT	CASSFFSVTEAFF
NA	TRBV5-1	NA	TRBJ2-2	TGCGCCAGCAGCTTGAGCCTACAGCGCGAAGGGGAGCTGTTTTTT	CASSLSLQREGELFF
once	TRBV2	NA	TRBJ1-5	TGTGCCAAGACTTCGCGACCCCAGCATTTT	CAKTSRPQHF
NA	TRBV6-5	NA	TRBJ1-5	TGTGCCAGCATCAGTACAGGTAATCAGCCCCAGCATTTT	CASISTGNQPQHF
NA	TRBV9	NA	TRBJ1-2	TGTGCCAGCAGCCCGCGGGGTGGCAGGGGTTCCTATGGCTACACCTTC	CASSPRGGRGSYGYTF
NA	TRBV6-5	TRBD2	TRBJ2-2	TGTGCCAGCAGTAGACTAGCCGAAAACACCGGGGAGCTGTTTTTT	CASSRLAENTGELFF
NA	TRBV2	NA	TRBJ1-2	TGTGCCAGCAGTGCGGAGTCCGGGGGGCGGCTAACCTTC	CASSAESGGRLTF
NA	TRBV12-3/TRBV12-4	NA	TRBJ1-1	TGTGCCAGCAGTCCGAAGGAGGGGCTACCCCCTTTCTTT	CASSPKEGLPPFF